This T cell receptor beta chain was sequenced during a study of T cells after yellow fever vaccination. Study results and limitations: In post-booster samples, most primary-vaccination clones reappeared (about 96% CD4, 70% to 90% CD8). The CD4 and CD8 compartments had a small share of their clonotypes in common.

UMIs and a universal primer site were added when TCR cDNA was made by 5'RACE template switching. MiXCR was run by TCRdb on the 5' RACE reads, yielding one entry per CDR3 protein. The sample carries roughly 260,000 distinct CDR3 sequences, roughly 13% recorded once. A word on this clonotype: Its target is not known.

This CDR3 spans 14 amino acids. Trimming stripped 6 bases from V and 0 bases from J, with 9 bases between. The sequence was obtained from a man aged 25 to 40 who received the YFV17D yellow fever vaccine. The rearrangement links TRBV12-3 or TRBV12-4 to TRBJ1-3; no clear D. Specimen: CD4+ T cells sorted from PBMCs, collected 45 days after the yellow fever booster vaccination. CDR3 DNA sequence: TGTGCCAGCAGCAAAATATCCTCTGGAAACACCATATATTTT. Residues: CASSKISSGNTIYF.